What follows are 26 T cell receptor beta chains derived from one specimen sequenced in a study of PD-L1 blockade in urothelial cancer. Produced via immunoSEQ multiplex PCR; TCRdb's table is partial and in-frame only. In the table there are around 40,000 clones, about four fifths of which are singletons. Specimen: PBMCs, collected around atezolizumab (anti-PD-L1) treatment. The receptor set was obtained from a man in his fifties or sixties with urothelial cancer.

The chain couples TRBV5-1 to TRBJ2-5, with 8 nucleotides matching TRBD2. The CDR3 sequence is 16 residues long. Germline V gene lookup returns CDR1 SGHRS and CDR2 YFSETQ. With 5 bases clipped from V and 2 bases from J, the junction kept 11 bases outside the gene matches. CDR3 amino acids: CASSRAGAGAQETQYF. The CDR3 DNA sequence: TGCGCCAGCAGTCGCGCCGGAGCGGGGGCACAAGAGACCCAGTACTTC.

This clone showed up just a few times. The chain links TRBV7-2 to TRBJ2-7, with D tentatively TRBD2 (5 bases). Trimming took off 6 bases at V and 9 bases at J, with 18 bases between the two ends. The CDR3 has 13 residues. Germline CDR1 SGHTA, CDR2 FQGNSA. CDR3 nucleotide sequence: TGTGCCAGCAGTCAAGAGGGCACAATGGGGCAGTACTTC. Residues: CASSQEGTMGQYF.

Note on this clone: The junction departs from germline at one end; a sequencing error may be responsible. V is TRBV14 and J is TRBJ2-7, with unresolved D. Germline assignment: CDR1 SGHDN and CDR2 FVKESK. CDR3 length equals 8 residues. The CDR3 nucleotides read TGTGCCAGCAGCCAATCTGAGTTC. Its translation is CASSQSEF.

In this sample, this clone turned up once. The chain combines TRBV19 with TRBJ2-7; 9 bases match TRBD1. V lost 5 bases and J lost 2; bases outside the gene matches: 7. The germline V gene has CDR1 LNHDA and CDR2 SQIVND (reference sequence). This CDR3 is 15 amino acids long. CDR3 nucleotide sequence: TGTGCCAGTAGTCCAACAGGGGGCCCCCCCTACGAGCAGTACTTC. This gives the protein CASSPTGGPPYEQYF.

The chain combines TRBV28 with TRBJ1-5; D call uncertain. The CDR3 is made up of 14 amino acids. The V and J ends lost 3 bases and 4 bases respectively, with 10 bases between them. CDR1 MDHEN and CDR2 SYDVKM come from the germline V gene. The CDR3 sequence is CASSFEAENQPQHF. In DNA, the CDR3 is TGTGCCAGCAGTTTTGAGGCAGAGAATCAGCCCCAGCATTTT.

This clone was counted once. DNA of the CDR3: TGCAGCGTCTGGACAGGGACAGAGACCCAGTACTTC. The encoded protein is CSVWTGTETQYF. The V call is TRBV29-1, the J call TRBJ2-5, with 8 nucleotides matching TRBD1. The junction had 4 bases not matched to a gene; V was cut back by 6 bases and J by 4 bases. This CDR3 is 12 amino acids long. The V gene's germline CDR1 is SQVTM and CDR2 ANQGSEA. Variable domain in full (rest from reference TRBV29-1 and TRBJ2-5): SAVISQKPSRDICQRGTSLTIQCQVDSQVTMMFWYRQQPGQSLTLIATANQGSEATYESGFVIDKFPISRPNLTFSTLTVSNMSPEDSSIYLCSVWTGTETQYFGPGTRLLVL.

The V gene is TRBV14, the J gene TRBJ2-1; D remains unclear. Trimming took off 2 bases at V and 0 bases at J, with 11 bases between the two ends. The germline gives CDR1 SGHDN, CDR2 FVKESK. This CDR3 comprises 16 residues. The CDR3, as DNA: TGTGCCAGCAGCCAACGATTTATGAGCTCCTACAATGAGCAGTTCTTC. This sequence encodes CASSQRFMSSYNEQFF.

The V call is TRBV11-2, the J call TRBJ2-1; possible D gene TRBD1, 6 bases. The CDR3 has 13 residues. V was cut by 7 bases and J by 6 bases, with 13 bases left in between. Germline values: CDR1 SGHAT, CDR2 FQNNGV. CDR3 coding DNA: TGTGCCAGCAATCCGTGGGGGCGCAATGAGCAGTTCTTC. Protein sequence: CASNPWGRNEQFF.

This chain joins TRBV28 and TRBJ2-7, with 8 bases that match TRBD1. This CDR3 is 13 amino acids long. Germline V gene data show CDR1 as MDHEN and CDR2 as SYDVKM. The V and J ends lost 6 bases and 6 bases, in that order; junction bases with no gene match: 7. CDR3 region: CASRETGVGEQYF. In DNA, the CDR3 is TGTGCCAGCAGGGAGACAGGGGTGGGCGAGCAGTACTTC.

This clone appeared once. This chain uses TRBV5-1 with TRBJ1-2, with 7 positions matching TRBD1. The CDR3 covers 13 residues. Per germline, CDR1 SGHRS and CDR2 YFSETQ. The V and J ends lost 0 bases and 6 bases, in that order; junction bases with no gene match: 2. CDR3 loop: CASSLETGHGYTF. CDR3 bases: TGCGCCAGCAGCTTGGAGACAGGGCATGGCTACACCTTC.

This clone was counted a few times. This chain connects TRBV18 to TRBJ1-6; 9 bases map to TRBD1. This CDR3 is built from 15 residues. V was clipped by 3 bases and J by 10 bases; unmatched bases: 7. From germline, CDR1 is KGHSH and CDR2 LQKENI. The CDR3 spells CASSPGGQGGSPLHF. The CDR3 nucleotides are TGTGCCAGCTCACCGGGGGGACAGGGCGGATCACCCCTCCACTTT.

The chain uses TRBV18 and TRBJ2-2; D possibly corresponds to TRBD1 (6 bases). The CDR3 spans 13 residues. Germline CDR1 and CDR2: KGHSH and LQKENI. V dropped 3 bases and J dropped 5 bases, with 7 bases sitting between them. In DNA form, the CDR3 reads TGTGCCAGCTCACCGGGGGCGACCGGGGAGCTGTTTTTT. This translates into CASSPGATGELFF.

The rearrangement links TRBV5-1 to TRBJ2-1; D remains unclear. CDR1 is SGHRS and CDR2 is YFSETQ in the germline V gene. CDR3 size: 11 residues. The V end lost 0 bases, the J end lost 11 bases, and 6 bases lay between the germline ends. The CDR3 loop is CASSLGVQQFF. CDR3 in DNA: TGCGCCAGCAGCTTGGGCGTCCAGCAGTTCTTC. Full variable domain (outside the CDR3, taken from reference TRBV5-1 and TRBJ2-1): KAGVTQTPRYLIKTRGQQVTLSCSPISGHRSVSWYQQTPGQGLQFLFEYFSETQRNKGNFPGRFSGRQFSNSRSEMNVSTLELGDSALYLCASSLGVQQFFGPGTRLTVL.

The chain is built from TRBV30 and TRBJ2-5; D might be TRBD2 (5 bases). The germline CDR1 and CDR2 sequences are GTSNPN and SVGIG (reference sequence). The CDR3 is 14 amino acids. V was cut by 0 bases and J by 2 bases, with 10 bases left in between. The CDR3 region is CAWSVRGYQETQYF. The CDR3 DNA is TGTGCCTGGAGTGTCCGGGGTTATCAAGAGACCCAGTACTTC. The full variable domain, with the rest looked up from reference TRBV30 and TRBJ2-5, is SQTIHQWPATLVQPVGSPLSLECTVEGTSNPNLYWYRQAAGRGLQLLFYSVGIGQISSEVPQNLSASRPQDRQFILSSKKLLLSDSGFYLCAWSVRGYQETQYFGPGTRLLVL.

The chain carries TRBV2 and TRBJ2-3, with 10 bases that match TRBD2. CDR1 and CDR2 (germline): SNHLY, FYNNEI. This CDR3 spans 15 amino acids. V lost 5 bases to trimming and J lost 2 bases; unmatched junction nucleotides: 4. The CDR3 DNA is TGTGCCAGCAGTCCACTAGCGGGGCCCACAGATACGCAGTATTTT. Translated, it gives CASSPLAGPTDTQYF.

This chain uses TRBV19 with TRBJ1-5, with D maybe TRBD1 (6 bases). The CDR3 sequence is 15 residues long. Deletions cut 5 bases from V and 6 bases from J, with 17 bases between. CDR1 LNHDA and CDR2 SQIVND come from the germline V gene (reference sequence). The CDR3 reads CASSGDNGGSQPQHF. CDR3 sequence (DNA): TGTGCCAGTAGTGGGGACAACGGCGGGAGTCAGCCCCAGCATTTT. Complete variable domain (other parts from reference TRBV19 and TRBJ1-5): DGGITQSPKYLFRKEGQNVTLSCEQNLNHDAMYWYRQDPGQGLRLIYYSQIVNDFQKGDIAEGYSVSREKKESFPLTVTSAQKNPTAFYLCASSGDNGGSQPQHFGDGTRLSIL.

V gene TRBV18 combines with J gene TRBJ2-7; no clear D. This CDR3 comprises 13 residues. Trimming removed 5 bases from V and 6 bases from J, with 14 bases in between. Germline assignment: CDR1 KGHSH and CDR2 LQKENI. CDR3 sequence: CASSGPLQSEQYF. CDR3 nucleotides: TGTGCCAGCTCAGGGCCTCTTCAGTCCGAGCAGTACTTC.

The rearrangement uses TRBV19 and TRBJ2-7; TRBD1 aligns across 10 bases. V lost 5 bases to trimming and J lost 5 bases; unmatched junction nucleotides: 9. The CDR3 totals 15 residues. The germline CDR1 and CDR2 sequences are LNHDA and SQIVND (reference sequence). Here the CDR3 reads CASSATGTGADEQYF. The CDR3 DNA sequence: TGTGCCAGTAGTGCAACCGGGACAGGGGCCGACGAGCAGTACTTC.

The chain employs TRBV5-4 and TRBJ2-1, with 15 positions matching TRBD2. Per germline, CDR1 SGHNT and CDR2 YYREEE (reference sequence). CDR3 size: 15 residues. After removal of 3 bases from V and 7 bases from J, the junction contained 2 bases not matched to a gene. The CDR3 is CASSWTSGGANEQFF. The CDR3, as DNA: TGTGCCAGCAGCTGGACTAGCGGGGGGGCAAATGAGCAGTTCTTC.

This sequence joins TRBV15 and TRBJ2-5; 9 nucleotides line up with TRBD2. The germline V gene has CDR1 LNHNV and CDR2 YYDKDF (reference sequence). The CDR3 is made up of 14 amino acids. Trimming took 7 bases from V and 3 from J; bases not matched to a gene: 6. CDR3 amino acids: CATIHRGGEETQYF. The CDR3, as DNA: TGTGCCACCATCCATCGCGGGGGGGAAGAGACCCAGTACTTC. Full variable domain (outside the CDR3, taken from reference TRBV15 and TRBJ2-5): DAMVIQNPRYQVTQFGKPVTLSCSQTLNHNVMYWYQQKSSQAPKLLFHYYDKDFNNEADTPDNFQSRRPNTSFCFLDIRSPGLGDTAMYLCATIHRGGEETQYFGPGTRLLVL.

The chain joins TRBV4-1 to TRBJ2-7; 9 nucleotides agree with TRBD1. Germline V gene data show CDR1 as MGHRA and CDR2 as YSYEKL. The CDR3 consists of 15 residues. With V trimmed by 1 base and J by 5 bases, 6 bases remained unmatched. The CDR3 sequence: CASSQVGQGSHEQYF. The CDR3 nucleotides are TGCGCCAGCAGCCAAGTTGGACAGGGGAGCCACGAGCAGTACTTC.

This clone was observed once. The chain uses TRBV28 and TRBJ2-3, with 7 bases that match TRBD2. The CDR3 contains 16 residues. The germline V gene has CDR1 MDHEN and CDR2 SYDVKM. V lost 2 bases and J lost 0; bases outside the gene matches: 5. The CDR3 region has the DNA TGTGCCAGCAGTTTAGGTCTAGCGGCTAGCACAGATACGCAGTATTTT. Its translation is CASSLGLAASTDTQYF.

This chain connects TRBV2 to TRBJ1-3; 7 bases agree with TRBD1. The V segment lost 6 bases and the J segment 7 bases; nucleotides outside the gene matches: 12. The germline V gene has CDR1 SNHLY and CDR2 FYNNEI. CDR3 size: 15 residues. The CDR3 nucleotides read TGTGCCAGCAGCGCCGACAGGGCGGGTGGTAACACCATATATTTT. Translated: CASSADRAGGNTIYF.

The chain recombines TRBV10-3 with TRBJ2-1; no firm D call. This CDR3 is 12 amino acids long. The germline gives CDR1 ENHRY, CDR2 SYGVKD. Trimming pared 8 bases from V and 7 bases from J, leaving 12 bases between. The chain's CDR3 is CAILGGENEQFF. The CDR3 DNA reads TGTGCCATCCTCGGCGGTGAAAATGAGCAGTTCTTC.

V and J are TRBV28 and TRBJ2-1; 8 bases map to TRBD1. With 6 bases clipped from V and 2 bases from J, the junction kept 3 bases outside the gene matches. This CDR3 is built from 14 residues. Germline CDR1 MDHEN, CDR2 SYDVKM. CDR3: CASSSTGAYNEQFF. The CDR3 DNA sequence: TGTGCCAGCAGCTCGACAGGGGCCTACAATGAGCAGTTCTTC.

The chain recombines TRBV11-2 with TRBJ1-1, with D possibly matching TRBD1 (6 bases). The germline V and J ends were trimmed by 8 bases and 5 bases, with 18 bases remaining between them. Germline V gene data show CDR1 as SGHAT and CDR2 as FQNNGV. The CDR3 runs to 14 residues. In nucleotides, the CDR3 is TGTGCCAGCGGCCAGAGGGAGGGGGGTACTGAAGCTTTCTTT. Translating gives CASGQREGGTEAFF.